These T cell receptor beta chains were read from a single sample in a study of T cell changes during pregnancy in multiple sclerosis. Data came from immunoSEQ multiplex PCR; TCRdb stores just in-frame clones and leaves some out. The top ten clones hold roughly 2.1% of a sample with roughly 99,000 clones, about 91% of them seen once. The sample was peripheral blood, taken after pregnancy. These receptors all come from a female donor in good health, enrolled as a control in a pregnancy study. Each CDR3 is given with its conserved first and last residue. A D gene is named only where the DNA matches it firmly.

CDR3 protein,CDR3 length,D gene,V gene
CASSLSAGIDTQYF,14,-,TRBV7-3
CASSLDRGQANEQFF,15,TRBD1,TRBV19
CASRFGAVTYEQYF,14,-,TRBV5-6
CAWSTGSRQGGSYF,14,-,TRBV30
CASSDGTGLAKLFF,14,TRBD1,TRBV6-9
CASSYTTRGLAYGYTF,16,TRBD1,TRBV6-5
CASSLGQGPDTQYF,14,TRBD1,TRBV5-1
CASRRLPGGGTDTQYF,16,TRBD2,TRBV27
CAWSVRQGDSPLHF,14,TRBD1,TRBV30
CASSPWDTVSPLHF,14,-,TRBV9
CASKERGRNEQYF,13,TRBD2,TRBV9
CASSEDRGTDTQYF,14,TRBD1,TRBV18
CASSFQGSQFEAFF,14,-,TRBV11-2
CASSRGQGSGYTF,13,TRBD1,TRBV6-6
CASSLDSSNSPLHF,14,-,TRBV2
CASKDAGRGTQYF,13,TRBD2,TRBV27
CASSPGLAGALLSTDTQYF,19,TRBD2,TRBV4-1
CASSLPSGVADTQYF,15,TRBD2,TRBV7-9
CASSYGTENSPLHF,14,TRBD1,TRBV6-6
CASSIGSPSGSGFEQFF,17,TRBD2,TRBV19
CASSNGARGTGELFF,15,-,TRBV19
CASSWDYFEQYF,12,TRBD2,TRBV7-9
CASSLLNRGTNQPQHF,16,TRBD1,TRBV7-8
CASSYRDNSGNTIYF,15,-,TRBV7-9
CASSQGQGFEKLFF,14,TRBD1,TRBV7-6
CASSKDTQYGYTF,13,-,TRBV5-1
CASSPTGRTEAFF,13,TRBD1,TRBV19
CASSQDTLAGTNEQFF,16,TRBD2,TRBV14
CASSIAGGLDEQFF,14,TRBD2,TRBV5-1
CASSAGSGNTIYF,13,-,TRBV27
CASSYLGMNTEAFF,14,-,TRBV7-9
CASSQITSYGYTF,13,-,TRBV14
CASSIISAGDHGYTF,15,-,TRBV19
CASSQLGLVYNEQFF,15,-,TRBV4-1
CASRQGLDTEAFF,13,TRBD1,TRBV2
CASRTGPTEAFF,12,TRBD1,TRBV25-1
CASSGLSGLTDTQYF,15,-,TRBV5-5
CASSTSSGGAGEQFF,15,TRBD2,TRBV27
CATAGQTQETQYF,13,-,TRBV2
CASSPPAGAAYEQYF,15,-,TRBV7-2
CASSLEGSWSGYTF,14,-,TRBV28
CANPLGSTSNQPQHF,15,-,TRBV23-1
CASSSGQGNAEAFF,14,TRBD1,TRBV28
CASSPRNTGRSFLNYGYTF,19,-,TRBV7-8
CASSDRGPYEQYF,13,TRBD1,TRBV19
CASSQEGGGRYEQYF,15,-,TRBV4-2
CASTTGLEQYF,11,-,TRBV2
CASRSSGYGHHSNQPQHF,18,-,TRBV12-2
CASSGLRGLPTF,12,-,TRBV9
CASSLRDRPYNEQFF,15,TRBD1,TRBV4-1
CASASGLGYEQYF,13,-,TRBV25-1
CASSQTGQVLFYEQYF,16,TRBD1,TRBV4-1
CAWSGTGSGYTF,12,-,TRBV30
CASSLGGHAIIETQYF,16,-,TRBV5-1
CASSARTGNYEQYF,14,-,TRBV16